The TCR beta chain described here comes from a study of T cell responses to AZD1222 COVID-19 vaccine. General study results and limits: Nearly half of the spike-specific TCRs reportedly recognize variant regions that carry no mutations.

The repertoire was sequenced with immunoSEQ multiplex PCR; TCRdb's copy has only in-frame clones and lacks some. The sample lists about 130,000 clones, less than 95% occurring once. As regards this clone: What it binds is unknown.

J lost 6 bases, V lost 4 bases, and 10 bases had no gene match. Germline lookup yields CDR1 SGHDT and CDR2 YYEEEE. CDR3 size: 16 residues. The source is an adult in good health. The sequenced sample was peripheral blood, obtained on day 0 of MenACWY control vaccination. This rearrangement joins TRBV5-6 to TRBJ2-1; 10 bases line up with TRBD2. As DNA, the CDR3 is TGTGCCAGCAGCCCGAGTGCTAGCGGGAGTTTCAATGAGCAGTTCTTC. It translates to CASSPSASGSFNEQFF.